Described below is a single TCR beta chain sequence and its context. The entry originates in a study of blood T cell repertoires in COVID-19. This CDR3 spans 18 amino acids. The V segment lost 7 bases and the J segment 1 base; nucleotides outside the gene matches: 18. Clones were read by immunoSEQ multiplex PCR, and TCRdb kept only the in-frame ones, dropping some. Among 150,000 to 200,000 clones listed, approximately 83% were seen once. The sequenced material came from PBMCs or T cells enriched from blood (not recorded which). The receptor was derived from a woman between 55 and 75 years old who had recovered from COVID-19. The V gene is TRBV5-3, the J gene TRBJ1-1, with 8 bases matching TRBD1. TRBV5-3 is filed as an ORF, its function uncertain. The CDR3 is CARVPRLGGTGKNTEAFF. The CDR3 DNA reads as TGTGCCAGAGTCCCCAGATTGGGAGGGACAGGAAAGAACACTGAAGCTTTCTTT.